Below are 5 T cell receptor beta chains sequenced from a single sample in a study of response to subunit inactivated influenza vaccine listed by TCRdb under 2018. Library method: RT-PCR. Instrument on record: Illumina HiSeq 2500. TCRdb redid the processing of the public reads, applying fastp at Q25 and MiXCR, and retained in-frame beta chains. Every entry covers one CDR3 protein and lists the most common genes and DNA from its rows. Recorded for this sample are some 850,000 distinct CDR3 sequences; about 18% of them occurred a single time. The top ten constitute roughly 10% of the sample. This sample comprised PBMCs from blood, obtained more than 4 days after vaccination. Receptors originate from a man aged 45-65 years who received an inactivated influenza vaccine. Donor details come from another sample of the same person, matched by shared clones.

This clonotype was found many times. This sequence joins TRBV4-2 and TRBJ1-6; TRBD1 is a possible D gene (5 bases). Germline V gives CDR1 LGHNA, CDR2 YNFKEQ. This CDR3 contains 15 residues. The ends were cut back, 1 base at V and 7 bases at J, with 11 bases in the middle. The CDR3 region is CASSQVGRVNSPLHF. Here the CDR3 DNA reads TGTGCCAGCAGCCAAGTCGGCAGGGTAAATTCACCCCTCCACTTT.

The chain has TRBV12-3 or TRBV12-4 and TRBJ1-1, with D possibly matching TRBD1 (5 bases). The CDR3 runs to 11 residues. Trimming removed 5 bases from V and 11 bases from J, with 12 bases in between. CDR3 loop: CASSLRDAAFF. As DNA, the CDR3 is TGTGCCAGCAGTCTCCGGGACGCGGCTTTCTTT.

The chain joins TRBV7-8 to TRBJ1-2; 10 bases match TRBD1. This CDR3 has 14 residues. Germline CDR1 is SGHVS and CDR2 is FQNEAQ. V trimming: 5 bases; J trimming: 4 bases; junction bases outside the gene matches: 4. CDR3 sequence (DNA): TGTGCCAGCAGCCAAAGGACAGGGGGCTATGGCTACACCTTC. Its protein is CASSQRTGGYGYTF.

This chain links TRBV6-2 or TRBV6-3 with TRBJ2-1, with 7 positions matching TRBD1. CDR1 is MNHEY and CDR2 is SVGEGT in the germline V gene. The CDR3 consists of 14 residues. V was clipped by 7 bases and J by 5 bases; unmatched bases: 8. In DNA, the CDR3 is TGTGCCAGCAATATCCGGGACAGAAACAATGAGCAGTTCTTC. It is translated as CASNIRDRNNEQFF.

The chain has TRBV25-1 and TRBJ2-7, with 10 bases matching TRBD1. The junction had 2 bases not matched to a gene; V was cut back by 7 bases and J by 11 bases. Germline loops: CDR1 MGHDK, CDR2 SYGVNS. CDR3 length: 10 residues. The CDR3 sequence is CASKGTGEYF. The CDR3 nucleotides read TGTGCCAGCAAAGGGACAGGGGAGTACTTC.